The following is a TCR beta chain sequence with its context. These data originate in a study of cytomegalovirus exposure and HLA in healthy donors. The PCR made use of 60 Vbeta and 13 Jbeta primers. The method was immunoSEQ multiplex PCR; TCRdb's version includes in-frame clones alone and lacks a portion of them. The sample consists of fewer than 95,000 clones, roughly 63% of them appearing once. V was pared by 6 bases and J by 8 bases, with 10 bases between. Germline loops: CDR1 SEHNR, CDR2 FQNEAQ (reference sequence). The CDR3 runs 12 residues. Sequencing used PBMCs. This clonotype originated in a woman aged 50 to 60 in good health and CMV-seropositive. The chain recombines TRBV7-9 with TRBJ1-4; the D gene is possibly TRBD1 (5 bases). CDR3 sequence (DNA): TGTGCCAGCAGAAGGGGAAGGGAAAAACTGTTTTTT. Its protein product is CASRRGREKLFF.